The rows below give T cell receptor beta chains drawn from one sample of a study of regulatory T cells in long-lasting Graves disease. TCRdb ran MiXCR on the multiplex PCR reads and lists one entry per CDR3 protein. Counted here are approximately 690,000 distinct CDR3 sequences, 25% to 35% occurring once; the ten biggest clones make up roughly 40%. The sequencing here drew on peripheral blood mononuclear cells (PBMCs), taken when the disease was refractory, from a patient treated with antithyroid drugs. Source of these receptors: a female donor with Graves disease. Both conserved end residues are part of each CDR3. The order of the fields is J gene, V gene, D gene, clone size, CDR3 protein, CDR3 DNA. A D gene is named only where the DNA matches it firmly. Clone sizes are given selectively: once, few, many, or a class where the clone is expanded.

TRBJ1-6 | TRBV7-9 | . | . | CASSQERGSSPLHF | TGTGCCAGCAGCCAAGAAAGAGGGAGTTCACCCCTCCACTTT
TRBJ2-7 | TRBV29-1 | . | few | CSVVGTASYEQYF | TGCAGCGTTGTTGGGACGGCCTCCTACGAGCAGTACTTC
TRBJ2-7 | TRBV19 | TRBD2 | few | CASSRSGSSDEQYF | TGTGCCAGTAGTCGAAGCGGGAGCTCAGACGAGCAGTACTTC
TRBJ2-5 | TRBV6-1 | TRBD2 | many | CASSGGTSGAYQETQYF | TGTGCCAGCAGTGGGGGGACTAGCGGGGCCTACCAAGAGACCCAGTACTTC
TRBJ2-7 | TRBV20-1 | TRBD1 | . | CSARRGTGGLYEQYF | TGCAGTGCTCGTCGTGGGACAGGGGGTCTCTACGAGCAGTACTTC
TRBJ1-6 | TRBV19 | . | . | CASSNAPGGATNSPLHF | TGTGCCAGTAGTAACGCCCCGGGAGGCGCAACAAATTCACCCCTCCACTTT
TRBJ2-7 | TRBV28 | TRBD2 | many | CASSSGRAGYEQYF | TGTGCCAGCAGTAGCGGGAGGGCTGGGTACGAGCAGTACTTC
TRBJ2-2 | TRBV28 | . | few | CASSSPSGTHLSGELFF | TGTGCCAGCAGTTCCCCCTCCGGGACCCATCTTTCCGGGGAGCTGTTTTTT
TRBJ2-5 | TRBV28 | TRBD1 | many | CASSLSGQGAVETQYF | TGTGCCAGCAGTTTATCTGGACAGGGGGCCGTGGAGACCCAGTACTTC
TRBJ2-7 | TRBV2 | . | . | CASSVADRYEQYF | TGTGCCAGCAGCGTAGCGGATCGCTACGAGCAGTACTTC
TRBJ2-7 | TRBV11-1 | . | . | CASSFHGPSSEQYF | TGTGCCAGCAGCTTTCACGGACCCTCCTCCGAGCAGTACTTC
TRBJ1-1 | TRBV20-1 | TRBD1 | . | CSASPLDRVTEAFF | TGCAGTGCTAGTCCCCTGGACAGGGTAACTGAAGCTTTCTTT
TRBJ1-1 | TRBV5-5 | . | . | CASRPTGTTNTEAFF | TGTGCCAGCAGACCTACCGGGACCACGAACACTGAAGCTTTCTTT
TRBJ1-5 | TRBV2 | . | many | CASSEDNYSNQPQHF | TGTGCCAGCAGTGAGGACAACTATAGCAATCAGCCCCAGCATTTT
TRBJ2-7 | TRBV28 | . | many | CASSAPRTNYEQYF | TGTGCCAGCAGTGCTCCCAGGACCAACTACGAGCAGTACTTC
TRBJ1-1 | TRBV2 | . | many | CASSEALRRVGNTEAFF | TGTGCCAGCAGTGAAGCCCTTAGAAGGGTAGGGAACACTGAAGCTTTCTTT
TRBJ1-1 | TRBV7-2 | TRBD1 | few | CASSLWLPTGKATNTEAFF | TGTGCCAGCAGCTTATGGCTCCCGACAGGGAAAGCTACGAACACTGAAGCTTTCTTT
TRBJ1-3 | TRBV3-1 | TRBD1 | . | CASRDRDRGFGISTIYF | TGTGCCAGCAGGGACCGGGACAGGGGCTTTGGTATTTCGACCATATATTTT
TRBJ1-6 | TRBV19 | . | . | CASGLSSPLHF | TGTGCCAGTGGATTAAGTTCACCCCTCCACTTT
TRBJ1-1 | TRBV28 | . | many | CASSLPSTNTEAFF | TGTGCCAGCAGTTTACCGAGCACGAACACTGAAGCTTTCTTT
TRBJ1-2 | TRBV19 | . | few | CASSHRDRYGYTF | TGTGCCAGTTCTCACAGGGATCGCTATGGCTACACCTTC
TRBJ2-6 | TRBV6-4 | . | . | CASSADTGYGANVLTF | TGTGCCAGCAGTGCCGATACAGGGTACGGGGCCAACGTCCTGACTTTC
TRBJ1-4 | TRBV29-1 | TRBD1 | few | CSVEVGQGGEKLFF | TGCAGCGTTGAAGTTGGACAGGGCGGCGAAAAACTGTTTTTT
TRBJ1-1 | TRBV29-1 | . | . | CSVEAGNTEAFF | TGCAGCGTTGAAGCAGGGAACACTGAAGCTTTCTTT
TRBJ1-4 | TRBV28 | TRBD1 | many | CASSGTGYNEKLFF | TGTGCCAGCAGTGGGACAGGATATAATGAAAAACTGTTTTTT
TRBJ1-1 | TRBV27 | . | many | CASTGLLNTEAFF | TGTGCCAGCACCGGACTGTTGAACACTGAAGCTTTCTTT
TRBJ2-5 | TRBV11-2 | TRBD1 | . | CASSSGTGGVQETQYF | TGTGCCAGCAGCTCCGGGACAGGGGGTGTCCAAGAGACCCAGTACTTC
TRBJ2-7 | TRBV30 | TRBD1 | . | CAWTRQGNYEQYF | TGTGCCTGGACCCGACAGGGGAACTACGAGCAGTACTTC
TRBJ2-7 | TRBV12-3/TRBV12-4 | TRBD2 | many | CASSPTSGRALEQYF | TGTGCCAGCAGTCCGACTAGCGGGAGGGCCCTCGAGCAGTACTTC
TRBJ2-5 | TRBV9 | TRBD2 | once | CASSGGGFMRETQYF | TGTGCCAGCAGCGGCGGGGGTTTTATGAGAGAGACCCAGTACTTC
TRBJ2-2 | TRBV12-5 | TRBD2 | few | CASVLAGGNTGELFF | TGTGCTAGTGTATTGGCGGGAGGCAACACCGGGGAGCTGTTTTTT
TRBJ1-6 | TRBV18 | . | . | CASSPTFRDSPLHF | TGTGCCAGCTCACCAACCTTTAGGGATTCACCCCTCCACTTT
TRBJ1-5 | TRBV20-1 | . | . | CSACRVPNQPQHF | TGCAGTGCTTGCCGGGTTCCCAATCAGCCCCAGCATTTT
TRBJ2-7 | TRBV20-1 | . | . | CSARERSRGSYEQYF | TGCAGTGCTAGAGAAAGGAGTAGGGGGTCCTACGAGCAGTACTTC
TRBJ2-4 | TRBV5-6 | . | . | CASSLAAREGVAKNIQYF | TGTGCCAGCAGCTTGGCCGCCAGGGAAGGGGTAGCCAAAAACATTCAGTACTTC
TRBJ1-1 | TRBV6-5 | . | many | CASSYSSLLETEAFF | TGTGCCAGCAGTTACTCGAGTCTCCTCGAGACTGAAGCTTTCTTT
TRBJ1-4 | TRBV30 | . | few | CAWSPRAGRGEKLFF | TGTGCCTGGAGTCCCAGGGCAGGTCGAGGCGAAAAACTGTTTTTT
TRBJ2-2 | TRBV6-1 | TRBD2 | few | CASSHVSGRYTGELFF | TGTGCCAGCAGTCACGTTAGCGGGAGGTACACCGGGGAGCTGTTTTTT
TRBJ1-5 | TRBV2 | TRBD1 | few | CASRGQGATQPQHF | TGTGCCAGCAGAGGACAGGGGGCTACTCAGCCCCAGCATTTT
TRBJ1-1 | TRBV7-9 | . | . | CASSPGQITEAFF | TGTGCCAGCAGCCCAGGACAGATCACTGAAGCTTTCTTT
TRBJ2-1 | TRBV30 | TRBD2 | . | CAWSGGLADPYNEQFF | TGTGCCTGGAGTGGTGGACTAGCGGATCCCTACAATGAGCAGTTCTTC
TRBJ2-5 | TRBV28 | TRBD1 | few | CASSFALEGAKETQYF | TGTGCCAGCAGTTTCGCCCTTGAGGGGGCGAAAGAGACCCAGTACTTC
TRBJ1-3 | TRBV27 | . | few | CASSLSREPGNTIYF | TGTGCCAGCAGTTTATCCAGGGAGCCTGGAAACACCATATATTTT
TRBJ1-6 | TRBV18 | . | few | CASSGGGNSPLHF | TGTGCCAGCTCCGGGGGGGGGAATTCACCCCTCCACTTT
TRBJ1-3 | TRBV20-1 | . | few | CSASDRGNTIYF | TGCAGTGCTAGTGACCGAGGAAACACCATATATTTT
TRBJ2-7 | TRBV27 | TRBD1 | . | CASTRTGDQSYEQYF | TGTGCCAGCACCCGGACAGGGGACCAATCTTACGAGCAGTACTTC
TRBJ2-7 | TRBV6-1 | . | few | CASSQANSYEQYF | TGTGCCAGCAGTCAAGCGAACTCCTACGAGCAGTACTTC
TRBJ1-2 | TRBV27 | . | . | CAGSLGHNYGYTF | TGTGCCGGCAGTTTGGGACATAACTATGGCTACACCTTC
TRBJ2-3 | TRBV11-2 | . | . | CASSLVSTDTQYF | TGTGCCAGCAGCTTGGTCAGCACAGATACGCAGTATTTT
TRBJ1-2 | TRBV29-1 | . | few | CSVGGTNYGYTF | TGCAGCGTGGGGGGGACCAACTATGGCTACACCTTC